This TCR beta chain was documented in a study of cytomegalovirus exposure and HLA in healthy donors. The primer mix had 60 Vbeta and 13 Jbeta primers. The data were produced by immunoSEQ multiplex PCR, yet TCRdb's version contains in-frame clones alone and is incomplete. The sample has a few hundred thousand clones, 65% to 80% seen once. This clone was counted a single time. CDR1 SGHRS and CDR2 YFSETQ come from the germline V gene. The CDR3 length is 15 residues. V lost 0 bases and J lost 7, with 14 bases in between. This receptor was identified in a man aged 40-55 years in good health and CMV-seronegative. Sample: PBMCs. This rearrangement joins TRBV5-1 to TRBJ2-1; D might be TRBD1 (5 bases). The CDR3 reads CASSLDQGTFNEQFF. For the CDR3, the DNA is TGCGCCAGCAGCTTGGACCAGGGAACTTTTAATGAGCAGTTCTTC.